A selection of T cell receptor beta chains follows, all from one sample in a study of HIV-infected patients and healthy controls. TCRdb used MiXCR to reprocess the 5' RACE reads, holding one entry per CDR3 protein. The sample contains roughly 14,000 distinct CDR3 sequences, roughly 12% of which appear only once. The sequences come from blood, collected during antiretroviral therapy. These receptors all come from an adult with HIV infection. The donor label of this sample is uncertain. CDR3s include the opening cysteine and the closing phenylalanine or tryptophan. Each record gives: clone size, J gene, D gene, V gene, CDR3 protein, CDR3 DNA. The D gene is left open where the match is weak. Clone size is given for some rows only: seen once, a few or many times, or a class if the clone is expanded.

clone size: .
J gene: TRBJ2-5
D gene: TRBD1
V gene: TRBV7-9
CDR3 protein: CASSFSAIEGARETQYF
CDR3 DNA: TGTGCCAGCAGCTTTTCGGCTATCGAGGGGGCGCGAGAGACCCAGTACTTC

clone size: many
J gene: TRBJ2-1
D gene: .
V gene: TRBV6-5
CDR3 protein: CASSYGSGSYNEQFF
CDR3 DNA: TGTGCCAGCAGTTATGGGAGTGGGTCCTACAATGAGCAGTTCTTC

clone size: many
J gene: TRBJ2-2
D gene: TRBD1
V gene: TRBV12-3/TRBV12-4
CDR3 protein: CASSPGTGVRGELFF
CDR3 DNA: TGTGCCAGCAGTCCCGGGACAGGGGTCAGAGGGGAGCTGTTTTTT

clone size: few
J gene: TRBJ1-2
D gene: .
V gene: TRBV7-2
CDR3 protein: CASSKTLQDYGYTF
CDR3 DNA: TGTGCCAGCAGCAAAACTCTGCAAGACTATGGCTACACCTTC

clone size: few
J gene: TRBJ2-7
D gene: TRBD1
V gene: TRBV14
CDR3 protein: CASSLLQGPYYEQYF
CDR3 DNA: TGTGCCAGCAGCCTACTACAGGGGCCCTACTACGAGCAGTACTTC

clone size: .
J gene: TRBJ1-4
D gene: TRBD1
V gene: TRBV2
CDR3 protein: CASSPGTGKEKLFF
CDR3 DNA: TGTGCCAGCAGTCCCGGGACAGGGAAGGAAAAACTGTTTTTT

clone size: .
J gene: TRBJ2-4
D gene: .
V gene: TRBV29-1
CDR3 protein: CSVEGQGNIQYF
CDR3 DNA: TGCAGCGTTGAAGGTCAGGGCAACATTCAGTACTTC

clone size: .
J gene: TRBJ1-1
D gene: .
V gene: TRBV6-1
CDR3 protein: CASSEKGPEAFF
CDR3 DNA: TGTGCCAGCAGTGAGAAAGGTCCTGAAGCTTTCTTT

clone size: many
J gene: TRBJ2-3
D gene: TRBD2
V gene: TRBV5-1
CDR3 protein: CASSSPTSGRVRNTQYF
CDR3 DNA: TGCGCCAGCAGCAGCCCCACTAGCGGGAGAGTCCGAAATACGCAGTATTTT

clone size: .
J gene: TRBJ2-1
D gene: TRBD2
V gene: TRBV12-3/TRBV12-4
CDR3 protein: CASSLSLAGRSEQFF
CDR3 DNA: TGTGCCAGCAGTTTAAGTCTAGCGGGAAGGAGCGAGCAGTTCTTC

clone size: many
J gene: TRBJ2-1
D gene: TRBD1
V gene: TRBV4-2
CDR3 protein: CASSQDKTGGMDEQFF
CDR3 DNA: TGTGCCAGCAGCCAAGATAAGACAGGGGGCATGGATGAGCAGTTCTTC

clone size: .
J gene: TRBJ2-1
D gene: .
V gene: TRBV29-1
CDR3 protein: CSVRQRNSYNEQFF
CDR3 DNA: TGCAGCGTACGCCAGCGAAACTCCTACAATGAGCAGTTCTTC

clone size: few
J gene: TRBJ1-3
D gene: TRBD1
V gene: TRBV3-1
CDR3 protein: CASSQGTGVSGNTIYF
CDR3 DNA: TGTGCCAGCAGCCAAGGGACAGGGGTTAGTGGAAACACCATATATTTT

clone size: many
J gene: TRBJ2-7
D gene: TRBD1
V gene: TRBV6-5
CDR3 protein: CASRQNRGPSYEQYF
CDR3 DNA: TGTGCCAGCAGACAAAACAGGGGCCCTTCCTACGAGCAGTACTTC

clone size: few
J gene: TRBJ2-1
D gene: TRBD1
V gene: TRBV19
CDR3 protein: CASSNRDSYNEQFF
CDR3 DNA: TGTGCCAGTAGTAACCGGGACAGCTACAATGAGCAGTTCTTC

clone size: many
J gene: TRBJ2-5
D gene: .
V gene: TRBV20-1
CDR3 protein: CSARGGQIQETQYF
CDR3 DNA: TGCAGTGCTAGAGGAGGACAGATCCAAGAGACCCAGTACTTC

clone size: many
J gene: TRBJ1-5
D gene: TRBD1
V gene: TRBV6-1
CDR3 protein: CASSEGQVNQPQHF
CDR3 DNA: TGTGCCAGCAGTGAGGGACAGGTCAATCAGCCCCAGCATTTT

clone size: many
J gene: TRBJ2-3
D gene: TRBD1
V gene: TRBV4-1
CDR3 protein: CASSADRGLTDTQYF
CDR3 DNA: TGCGCCAGCAGCGCCGACAGGGGGCTCACAGATACGCAGTATTTT

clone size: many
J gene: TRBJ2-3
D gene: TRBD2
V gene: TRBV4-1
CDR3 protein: CASSQELAGAPGDTQYF
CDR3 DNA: TGCGCCAGCAGCCAAGAGCTAGCGGGGGCCCCGGGAGATACGCAGTATTTT

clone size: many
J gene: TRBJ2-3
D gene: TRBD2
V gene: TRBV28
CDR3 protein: CASSLIGSGRWTDTQYF
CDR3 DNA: TGTGCCAGCAGTTTAATCGGAAGCGGGAGATGGACAGATACGCAGTATTTT

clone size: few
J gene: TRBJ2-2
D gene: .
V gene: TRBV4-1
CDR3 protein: CASSPIYTGELFF
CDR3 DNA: TGCGCCAGCAGCCCTATCTACACCGGGGAGCTGTTTTTT

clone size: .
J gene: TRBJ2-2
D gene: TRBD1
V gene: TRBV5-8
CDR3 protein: CASSLRTGNTGELFF
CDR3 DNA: TGTGCCAGCAGCTTGAGGACAGGGAACACCGGGGAGCTGTTTTTT

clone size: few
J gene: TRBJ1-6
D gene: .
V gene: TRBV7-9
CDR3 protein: CASSLDAGNYSSYNSPLHF
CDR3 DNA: TGTGCCAGCAGCTTAGATGCCGGGAACTACAGCTCCTATAATTCACCCCTCCACTTT

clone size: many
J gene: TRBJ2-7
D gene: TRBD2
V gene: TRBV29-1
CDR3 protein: CSAKGLAVAYEQYF
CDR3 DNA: TGCAGCGCCAAGGGACTAGCGGTTGCCTACGAGCAGTACTTC

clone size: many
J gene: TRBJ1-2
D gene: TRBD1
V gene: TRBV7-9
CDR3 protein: CASTVTGTGRLGYTF
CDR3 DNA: TGTGCCAGCACCGTAACGGGGACAGGTCGACTTGGCTACACCTTC

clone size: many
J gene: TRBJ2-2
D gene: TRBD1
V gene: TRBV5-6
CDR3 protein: CASSFPGQGQTNTGELFF
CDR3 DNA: TGTGCCAGCAGCTTTCCGGGACAGGGCCAAACGAACACCGGGGAGCTGTTTTTT

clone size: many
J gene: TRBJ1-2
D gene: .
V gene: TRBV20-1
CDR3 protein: CSASEQNYGYTF
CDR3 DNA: TGCAGTGCTAGCGAGCAGAACTATGGCTACACCTTC

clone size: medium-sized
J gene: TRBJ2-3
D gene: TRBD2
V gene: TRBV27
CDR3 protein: CASSWTSGGPSTDTQYF
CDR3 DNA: TGTGCCAGCAGCTGGACTAGCGGGGGGCCTAGCACAGATACGCAGTATTTT

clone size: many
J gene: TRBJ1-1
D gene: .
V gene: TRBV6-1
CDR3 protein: CASSGGVMNTEAFF
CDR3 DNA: TGTGCCAGCAGTGGAGGGGTCATGAACACTGAAGCTTTCTTT

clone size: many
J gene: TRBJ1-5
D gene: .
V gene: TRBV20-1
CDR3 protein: CSAGLSNQPQHF
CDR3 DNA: TGCAGTGCTGGGTTAAGCAATCAGCCCCAGCATTTT

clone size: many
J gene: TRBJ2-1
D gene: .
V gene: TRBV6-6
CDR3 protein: CASSYSTYNEQFF
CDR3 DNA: TGTGCCAGCAGTTACTCAACGTACAATGAGCAGTTCTTC

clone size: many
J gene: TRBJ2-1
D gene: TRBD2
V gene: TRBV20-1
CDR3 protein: CSARDGGGTYNEQFF
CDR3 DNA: TGCAGTGCTAGAGATGGGGGGGGGACCTACAATGAGCAGTTCTTC

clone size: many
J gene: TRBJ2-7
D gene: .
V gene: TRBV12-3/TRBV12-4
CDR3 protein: CASSLAGVTYEQYF
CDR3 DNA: TGTGCCAGCAGTTTAGCGGGGGTGACCTACGAGCAGTACTTC

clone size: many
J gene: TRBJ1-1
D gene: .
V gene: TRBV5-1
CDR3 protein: CASSLGSGFGEAFF
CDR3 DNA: TGCGCCAGCAGCTTGGGGTCGGGGTTCGGTGAAGCTTTCTTT

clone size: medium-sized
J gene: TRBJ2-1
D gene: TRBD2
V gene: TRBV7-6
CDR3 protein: CAPPRGTSGTQNYNEQFF
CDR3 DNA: TGTGCCCCCCCACGGGGGACTAGCGGGACCCAAAACTACAATGAGCAGTTCTTC

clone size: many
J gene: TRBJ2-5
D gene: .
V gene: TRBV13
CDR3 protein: CASSLLFGQETQYF
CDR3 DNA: TGTGCCAGCAGCTTACTGTTTGGGCAAGAGACCCAGTACTTC

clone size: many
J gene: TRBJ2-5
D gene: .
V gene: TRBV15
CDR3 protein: CATSSGRAYQETQYF
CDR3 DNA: TGTGCCACCTCCTCTGGGCGAGCATACCAAGAGACCCAGTACTTC

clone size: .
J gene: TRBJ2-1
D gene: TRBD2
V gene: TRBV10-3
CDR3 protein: CAISEETSVNEQFF
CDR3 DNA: TGTGCCATCAGTGAAGAGACTAGCGTTAATGAGCAGTTCTTC

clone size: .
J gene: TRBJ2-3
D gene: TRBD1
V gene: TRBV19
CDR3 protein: CASSSTGGLTDTQYF
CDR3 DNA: TGTGCCAGTAGTTCAACAGGGGGCCTCACAGATACGCAGTATTTT

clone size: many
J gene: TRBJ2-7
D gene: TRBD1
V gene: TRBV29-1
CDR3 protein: CSVEDGQGAREQYF
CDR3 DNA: TGCAGCGTTGAAGATGGACAGGGGGCGCGCGAGCAGTACTTC

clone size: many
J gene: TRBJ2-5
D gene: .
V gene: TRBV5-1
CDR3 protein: CASSLARVAETQYF
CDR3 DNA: TGCGCCAGCAGCTTGGCCAGGGTGGCAGAGACCCAGTACTTC

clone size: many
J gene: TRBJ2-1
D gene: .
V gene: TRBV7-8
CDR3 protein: CASSLGTRNNEQFF
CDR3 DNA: TGTGCCAGCAGCTTAGGGACTCGTAACAATGAGCAGTTCTTC

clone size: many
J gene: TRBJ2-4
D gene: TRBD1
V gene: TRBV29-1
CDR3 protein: CSAKGGLENIQYF
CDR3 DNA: TGCAGTGCTAAAGGGGGCCTTGAAAACATTCAGTACTTC

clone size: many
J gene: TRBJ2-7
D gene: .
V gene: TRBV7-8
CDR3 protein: CASSPQRSSSYEQYF
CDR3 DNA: TGTGCCAGCAGCCCACAGAGGTCGAGCTCCTACGAGCAGTACTTC

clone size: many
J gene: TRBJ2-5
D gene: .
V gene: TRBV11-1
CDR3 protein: CASSPGEGEETQYF
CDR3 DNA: TGTGCCAGCAGCCCAGGGGAAGGGGAAGAGACCCAGTACTTC

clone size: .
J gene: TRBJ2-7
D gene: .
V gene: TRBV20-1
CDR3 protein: CSAPTNSYEQYF
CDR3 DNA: TGCAGTGCTCCGACTAACTCCTACGAGCAGTACTTC

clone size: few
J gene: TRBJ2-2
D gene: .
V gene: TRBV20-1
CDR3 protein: CSAQSGRKSTGELFF
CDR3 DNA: TGCAGTGCCCAAAGCGGTAGGAAGTCGACCGGGGAGCTGTTTTTT

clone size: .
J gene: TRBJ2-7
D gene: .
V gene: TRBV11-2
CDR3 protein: CASSLTRATYEQYF
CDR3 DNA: TGTGCCAGCAGCCTAACCCGCGCTACCTACGAGCAGTACTTC

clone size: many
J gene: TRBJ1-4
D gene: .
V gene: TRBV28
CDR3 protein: CATAPPQALNEKLFF
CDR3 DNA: TGTGCCACTGCACCCCCGCAGGCCCTTAATGAAAAACTGTTTTTT

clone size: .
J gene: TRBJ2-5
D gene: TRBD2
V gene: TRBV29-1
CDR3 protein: CSVVTGGGGLAGDVQETQYF
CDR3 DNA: TGCAGCGTTGTGACAGGGGGAGGGGGACTAGCGGGAGACGTACAAGAGACCCAGTACTTC

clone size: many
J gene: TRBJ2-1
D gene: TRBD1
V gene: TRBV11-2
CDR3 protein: CASSLDLGQGGYNEQFF
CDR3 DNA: TGTGCCAGCAGCTTAGATCTCGGACAGGGGGGATACAATGAGCAGTTCTTC

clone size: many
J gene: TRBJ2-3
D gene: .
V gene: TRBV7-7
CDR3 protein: CASSLDGGSSTDTQYF
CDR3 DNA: TGTGCTAGCAGCTTAGACGGGGGATCTAGCACAGATACGCAGTATTTT

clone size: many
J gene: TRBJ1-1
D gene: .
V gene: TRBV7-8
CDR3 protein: CASSQGPNTEAFF
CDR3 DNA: TGTGCCAGCAGCCAAGGGCCCAACACTGAAGCTTTCTTT

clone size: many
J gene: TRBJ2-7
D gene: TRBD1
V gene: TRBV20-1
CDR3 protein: CSARDLDRGHEQYF
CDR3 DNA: TGCAGTGCTAGAGACCTGGACAGGGGGCACGAGCAGTACTTC

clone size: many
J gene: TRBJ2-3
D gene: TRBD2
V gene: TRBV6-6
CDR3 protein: CASSTGLAGGPVADTQYF
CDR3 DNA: TGTGCCAGCAGCACCGGACTAGCGGGGGGGCCGGTCGCAGATACGCAGTATTTT